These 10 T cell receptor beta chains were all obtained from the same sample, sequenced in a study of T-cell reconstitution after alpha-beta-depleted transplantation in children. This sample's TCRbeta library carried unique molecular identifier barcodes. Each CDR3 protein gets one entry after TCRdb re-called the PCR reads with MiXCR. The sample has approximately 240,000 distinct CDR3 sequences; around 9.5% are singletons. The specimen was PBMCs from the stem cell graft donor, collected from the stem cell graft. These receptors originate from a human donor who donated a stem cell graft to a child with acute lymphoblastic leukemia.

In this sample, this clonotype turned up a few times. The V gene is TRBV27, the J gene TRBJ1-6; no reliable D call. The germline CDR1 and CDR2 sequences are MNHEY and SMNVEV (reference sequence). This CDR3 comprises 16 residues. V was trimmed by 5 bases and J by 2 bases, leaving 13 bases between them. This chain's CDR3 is CASSPRLGAYNSPLHF. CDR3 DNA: TGTGCCAGCAGTCCCCGATTGGGAGCCTATAATTCACCCCTCCACTTT.

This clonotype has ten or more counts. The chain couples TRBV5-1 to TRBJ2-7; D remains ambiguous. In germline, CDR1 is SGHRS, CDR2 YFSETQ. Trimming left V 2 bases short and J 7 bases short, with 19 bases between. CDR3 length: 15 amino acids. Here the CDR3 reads CASSFSSSDLREQYF. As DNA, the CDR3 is TGCGCCAGCAGCTTCAGTTCCTCAGATCTACGAGAGCAGTACTTC.

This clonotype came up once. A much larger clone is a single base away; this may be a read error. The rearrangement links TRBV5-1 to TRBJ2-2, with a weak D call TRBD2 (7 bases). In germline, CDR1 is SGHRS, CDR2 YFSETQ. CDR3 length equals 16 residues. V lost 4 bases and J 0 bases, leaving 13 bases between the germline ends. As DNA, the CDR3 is TGCGCCAGCAGCCGAGGGGGAGGGACGAACACCGGGGAGCTGTTTTTT. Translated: CASSRGGGTNTGELFF.

CDR3 coding DNA: TGCAGTGTTGGTCCGGGGGCGTTTGGGGAGACCCAGTACTTC. Amino acid sequence: CSVGPGAFGETQYF. The gene calls are TRBV20-1 and TRBJ2-5; D is possibly TRBD1 or TRBD2 (6 bases each). The CDR3 consists of 14 residues. Germline loops: CDR1 DFQATT, CDR2 SNEGSKA (reference sequence). V gave up 7 bases and J gave up 5 bases, with 20 bases separating them.

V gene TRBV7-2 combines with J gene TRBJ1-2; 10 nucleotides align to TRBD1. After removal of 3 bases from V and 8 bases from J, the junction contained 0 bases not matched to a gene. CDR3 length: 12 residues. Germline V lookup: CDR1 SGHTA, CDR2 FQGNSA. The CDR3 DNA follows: TGTGCCAGCAGCTTGGACAGGGGGGGCTACACCTTC. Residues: CASSLDRGGYTF.

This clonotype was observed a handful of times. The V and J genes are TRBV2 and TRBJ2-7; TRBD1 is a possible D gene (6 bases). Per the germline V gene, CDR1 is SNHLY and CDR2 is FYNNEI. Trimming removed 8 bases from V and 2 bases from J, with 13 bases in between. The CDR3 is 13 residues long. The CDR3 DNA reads TGTGCCAGCGGTAGGACAGAGACCTACGAGCAGTACTTC. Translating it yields CASGRTETYEQYF.

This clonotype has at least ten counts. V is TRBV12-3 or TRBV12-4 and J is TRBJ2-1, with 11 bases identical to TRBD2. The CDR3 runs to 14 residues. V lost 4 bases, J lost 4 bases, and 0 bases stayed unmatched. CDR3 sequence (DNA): TGTGCCAGCAGTTCTAGCGGGGGGTACAATGAGCAGTTCTTC. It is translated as CASSSSGGYNEQFF.

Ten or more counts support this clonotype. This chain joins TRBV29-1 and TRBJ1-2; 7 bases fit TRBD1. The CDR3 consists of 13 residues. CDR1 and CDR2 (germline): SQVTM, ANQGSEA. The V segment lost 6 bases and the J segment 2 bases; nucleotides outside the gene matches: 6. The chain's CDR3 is CSVDRQGNYGYTF. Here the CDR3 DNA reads TGCAGCGTGGACAGACAGGGAAACTATGGCTACACCTTC.

The CDR3 coding sequence is TGCAGTGCTATTCAAGAGACCCAGTACTTC. Residues: CSAIQETQYF. The rearrangement links TRBV20-1 to TRBJ2-5; D unresolved. The V end was cut by 4 bases, the J end by 2 bases, with 2 bases between. The CDR3 is 10 residues long. Germline V gives CDR1 DFQATT, CDR2 SNEGSKA (reference sequence).

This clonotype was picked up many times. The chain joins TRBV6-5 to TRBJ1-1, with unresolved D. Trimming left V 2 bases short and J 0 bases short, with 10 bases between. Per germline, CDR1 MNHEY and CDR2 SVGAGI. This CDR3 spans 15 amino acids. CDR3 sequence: CASSYGVTVNTEAFF. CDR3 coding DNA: TGTGCCAGCAGTTACGGAGTAACGGTGAACACTGAAGCTTTCTTT.